The 32 T cell receptor beta chains presented below share a single source sample, sequenced in a study of cytomegalovirus exposure and HLA in healthy donors. PCR used 60 Vbeta primers and 13 Jbeta primers. Generated by immunoSEQ multiplex PCR, the TCRdb table keeps only in-frame clones and is missing some. This sample has under 95,000 clones, with less than 85% found just once. Sequences were obtained from PBMCs. Receptors originate from a man aged 30 to 39 in good health and CMV-seropositive.

This chain connects TRBV19 to TRBJ1-1; no definite D call. Deletions cut 5 bases from V and 1 base from J, with 17 bases between. Per germline, CDR1 LNHDA and CDR2 SQIVND (reference sequence). This CDR3 has 16 residues. This CDR3 is CASSPRGTRRNTEAFF. The CDR3 coding sequence is TGTGCCAGTAGTCCCCGGGGAACAAGACGGAACACTGAAGCTTTCTTT.

The chain carries TRBV2 and TRBJ2-2; 8 bases align to TRBD1. J gave up 9 bases and V 8 bases, and 2 bases lay outside the gene matches. There are 11 residues in the CDR3. The germline V gene has CDR1 SNHLY and CDR2 FYNNEI. The CDR3 sequence: CASQGAWELFF. The CDR3 nucleotides are TGTGCCAGCCAGGGGGCCTGGGAGCTGTTTTTT. The full variable domain, its missing parts supplied by reference TRBV2 and TRBJ2-2, is EPEVTQTPSHQVTQMGQEVILRCVPISNHLYFYWYRQILGQKVEFLVSFYNNEISEKSEIFDDQFSVERPDGSNFTLKIRSTKLEDSAMYFCASQGAWELFFGEGSRLTVL.

This rearrangement joins TRBV4-3 to TRBJ2-7, with D hard to call. V shed 0 bases and J shed 8 bases, with 11 bases lying between them. CDR3 size: 13 residues. Germline V CDR1 and CDR2: LGHNA, YSLEER. The CDR3 is CASSQDGWAQQYF. CDR3 sequence (DNA): TGCGCCAGCAGCCAAGACGGTTGGGCGCAGCAGTACTTC.

This clone has just one count. J is TRBJ1-1 and V is TRBV7-9; 8 bases agree with TRBD1. Unmatched junction bases numbered 14, after V lost 1 base and J lost 10 bases. The CDR3 sequence is 16 residues long. Per the germline V gene, CDR1 is SEHNR and CDR2 is FQNEAQ (reference sequence). This chain's CDR3 is CASSLGSRDRQPRAFF. The CDR3 bases are TGTGCCAGCAGCTTAGGGAGTCGGGACAGGCAACCGCGAGCTTTCTTT.

V and J are TRBV2 and TRBJ1-6; maybe TRBD1 (6 bases). The CDR3 contains 14 residues. The germline V and J ends were trimmed by 6 bases and 7 bases, with 13 bases remaining between them. Germline V gene sequence: CDR1 SNHLY, CDR2 FYNNEI. The CDR3 region is CASSGGGANSPLHF. The CDR3 DNA reads TGTGCCAGCAGCGGGGGGGGCGCGAATTCACCCCTCCACTTT. Full variable domain (rest looked up from reference TRBV2 and TRBJ1-6): EPEVTQTPSHQVTQMGQEVILRCVPISNHLYFYWYRQILGQKVEFLVSFYNNEISEKSEIFDDQFSVERPDGSNFTLKIRSTKLEDSAMYFCASSGGGANSPLHFGNGTRLTVT.

V gene TRBV7-9 combines with J gene TRBJ2-7; maybe TRBD2 (5 bases). The ends were cut back, 7 bases at V and 3 bases at J, with 19 bases in the middle. The CDR3 runs to 15 residues. From germline, CDR1 is SEHNR and CDR2 FQNEAQ (reference sequence). CDR3 protein: CASNLGRGGYYEQYF. CDR3 DNA sequence: TGTGCCAGCAACCTTGGCCGTGGAGGCTACTACGAGCAGTACTTC.

This clone was detected a few times. The rearrangement uses TRBV19 and TRBJ2-1, with TRBD2 as a possible D gene (6 bases). The germline V gene has CDR1 LNHDA and CDR2 SQIVND (reference sequence). Between the trimmed V and J ends, which lost 10 bases and 1 base, there was a span of 14 bases. The CDR3 is made up of 14 amino acids. The CDR3 DNA reads as TGTGCCACCCACTCGGGGGAGTCCTACAATGAGCAGTTCTTC. This translates into CATHSGESYNEQFF.

This sequence joins TRBV19 and TRBJ1-1, with a weak D call TRBD1 (5 bases). The V end was cut by 1 base, the J end by 5 bases, with 14 bases between. Germline CDR1 is LNHDA and CDR2 is SQIVND (reference sequence). This CDR3 is built from 15 residues. The CDR3 reads CASSIAGQGGTEAFF. The CDR3 DNA reads as TGTGCCAGTAGTATAGCGGGGCAGGGAGGGACTGAAGCTTTCTTT.

This chain connects TRBV18 to TRBJ1-1; D not certain. V gave up 1 base and J gave up 1 base, with 7 bases separating them. The germline gives CDR1 KGHSH, CDR2 LQKENI. The CDR3 consists of 14 residues. The CDR3 DNA reads TGTGCCAGCTCACCACTAGTTGAGAACACTGAAGCTTTCTTT. Translating gives CASSPLVENTEAFF.

The V and J genes are TRBV9 and TRBJ2-5, with D tentatively TRBD2 (5 bases). Looked up from germline, CDR1 is SGDLS and CDR2 is YYNGEE. The CDR3 runs 18 residues. Between the trimmed V and J ends, which lost 0 bases and 0 bases, there was a span of 18 bases. CDR3 amino acids: CASSVGIFGLPYQETQYF. For the CDR3, the DNA is TGTGCCAGCAGCGTAGGGATTTTCGGACTTCCGTACCAAGAGACCCAGTACTTC.

The chain recombines TRBV7-2 with TRBJ1-1; TRBD1 is a possible D gene (6 bases). V was shortened by 2 bases and J by 5 bases, with 15 bases between the two germline ends. This CDR3 spans 15 amino acids. Germline-derived CDR1 and CDR2 are SGHTA and FQGNSA. The CDR3 DNA reads TGTGCCAGCAGCTTATACGCAGGGGTCGAGACTGAAGCTTTCTTT. This gives the protein CASSLYAGVETEAFF.

The gene calls are TRBV4-2 and TRBJ2-7; D possibly corresponds to TRBD1 (6 bases). Germline V gene data show CDR1 as LGHNA and CDR2 as YNFKEQ. The V and J ends lost 4 bases and 6 bases respectively, with 16 bases between them. The CDR3 covers 14 residues. CDR3 loop: CASSPTGQLAEQYF. For the CDR3, the DNA is TGTGCCAGCAGCCCCACCGGACAGTTAGCCGAGCAGTACTTC.

The chain carries TRBV5-6 and TRBJ1-2, with D tentatively TRBD1 (6 bases). V shed 0 bases and J shed 6 bases, with 9 bases lying between them. The CDR3 covers 13 residues. The V gene's germline CDR1 is SGHDT and CDR2 YYEEEE. The DNA for the CDR3 is TGTGCCAGCAGCTTGGACAGGGCAAATGGCTACACCTTC. It encodes CASSLDRANGYTF.

The chain is built from TRBV2 and TRBJ1-4, with 7 bases lining up with TRBD1. Germline lookup yields CDR1 SNHLY and CDR2 FYNNEI. With 7 bases clipped from V and 8 bases from J, the junction kept 13 bases outside the gene matches. The CDR3 sequence is 15 residues long. CDR3 DNA sequence: TGTGCCAGCAATGAGATAGGGGGCTCGCTCGAAAAACTGTTTTTT. Amino acids: CASNEIGGSLEKLFF.

This chain joins TRBV19 and TRBJ2-5; 11 positions agree with TRBD2. The CDR3 is made up of 14 amino acids. Germline loops: CDR1 LNHDA, CDR2 SQIVND (reference sequence). V lost 5 bases and J lost 5; bases outside the gene matches: 4. This chain's CDR3 is CASSPLAGGETQYF. CDR3 in DNA: TGTGCCAGTAGTCCTTTAGCGGGAGGGGAGACCCAGTACTTC.

The chain uses TRBV6-6 and TRBJ2-2; D is perhaps TRBD1 (6 bases). The length of the CDR3 is 15 residues. Germline V gene lookup returns CDR1 MNHNY and CDR2 SVGAGI (reference sequence). The V end lost 10 bases, the J end lost 3 bases, and 18 bases lay between the germline ends. This chain's CDR3 is CATIRGQVDTGELFF. The CDR3 nucleotides are TGTGCCACCATTCGGGGACAAGTGGACACCGGGGAGCTGTTTTTT.

The chain combines TRBV5-4 with TRBJ2-3; 13 bases line up with TRBD2. The V and J ends lost 5 bases and 6 bases, in that order; junction bases with no gene match: 12. The CDR3 loop spans 17 amino acids. The germline gives CDR1 SGHNT, CDR2 YYREEE (reference sequence). CDR3 bases: TGTGCCAGCAGTTCCCGACAACTAGCGGGGGGGCGGGATACGCAGTATTTT. Its translation: CASSSRQLAGGRDTQYF.

The count of this clone is one. This chain uses TRBV2 with TRBJ1-1; 11 nucleotides match TRBD1. Germline V gene data show CDR1 as SNHLY and CDR2 as FYNNEI. The CDR3 is 14 amino acids. The V segment lost 7 bases and the J segment 3 bases; nucleotides outside the gene matches: 4. CDR3 loop: CASTGTGGDTEAFF. CDR3 DNA sequence: TGTGCCAGCACCGGGACAGGGGGGGACACTGAAGCTTTCTTT.

V usage is TRBV4-1 and J usage is TRBJ1-3, with D unclear. The CDR3 contains 17 residues. Germline V gives CDR1 MGHRA, CDR2 YSYEKL. V was shortened by 3 bases and J by 4 bases, with 19 bases between the two germline ends. CDR3 DNA: TGCGCCAGCAGCCATCCCCAACGCGGAAGCAAAGGAAACACCATATATTTT. Encoded protein: CASSHPQRGSKGNTIYF.

The chain has TRBV29-1 and TRBJ1-5; D is unresolved. V dropped 4 bases and J dropped 2 bases, with 6 bases sitting between them. The CDR3 is made up of 12 amino acids. CDR1 SQVTM and CDR2 ANQGSEA come from the germline V gene. The CDR3, as DNA: TGCAGCGTTGTCGTAGGCAATCAGCCCCAGCATTTT. It codes for CSVVVGNQPQHF.

The chain uses TRBV20-1 and TRBJ2-1; tentatively, D is TRBD2 (5 bases). This CDR3 contains 11 residues. Germline CDR1 and CDR2: DFQATT and SNEGSKA (reference sequence). This CDR3 reads CTVAGGREQFF. CDR3 in DNA: TGCACGGTCGCGGGCGGGCGTGAGCAGTTCTTC.

V and J are TRBV5-4 and TRBJ2-3; maybe TRBD1 (6 bases). Germline loops: CDR1 SGHNT, CDR2 YYREEE (reference sequence). The length of the CDR3 is 15 residues. The V end lost 4 bases, the J end lost 2 bases, and 14 bases lay between the germline ends. The CDR3 region has the DNA TGTGCCAGCAGCCTTCAGGGGCTCCACACAGATACGCAGTATTTT. Translated, it gives CASSLQGLHTDTQYF.

The chain employs TRBV7-3 and TRBJ2-2; perhaps TRBD2 as D (5 bases). Germline V gene lookup returns CDR1 SGHTA and CDR2 FQGTGA. The CDR3 has 14 residues. The V gene lost 3 bases and the J gene lost 5 bases, with 10 bases spanning the gap. The CDR3 loop is CASSLESGTGELFF. Here the CDR3 DNA reads TGTGCCAGCAGCTTGGAGTCGGGGACCGGGGAGCTGTTTTTT.

The J gene is TRBJ2-6, the V gene TRBV2; no definite D call. V shed 6 bases and J shed 0 bases, with 6 bases lying between them. CDR1 and CDR2 from the germline V gene are SNHLY and FYNNEI. This CDR3 is 14 amino acids long. CDR3 coding DNA: TGTGCCAGCAGGGCCGTCTCTGGGGCCAACGTCCTGACTTTC. As protein: CASRAVSGANVLTF. The entire variable domain, with the rest obtained from reference TRBV2 and TRBJ2-6, is as follows: EPEVTQTPSHQVTQMGQEVILRCVPISNHLYFYWYRQILGQKVEFLVSFYNNEISEKSEIFDDQFSVERPDGSNFTLKIRSTKLEDSAMYFCASRAVSGANVLTFGAGSRLTVL.

The rearrangement joins TRBV4-2 to TRBJ2-3; 8 nucleotides line up with TRBD2. This CDR3 comprises 17 residues. Per the germline V gene, CDR1 is LGHNA and CDR2 is YNFKEQ. After removal of 0 bases from V and 1 base from J, the junction contained 6 bases not matched to a gene. The CDR3 DNA is TGTGCCAGCAGCCAAGACGTGAGTAGCGGGGGCACAGATACGCAGTATTTT. Residues: CASSQDVSSGGTDTQYF.

The genes are TRBV9 and TRBJ2-3; 8 nucleotides line up with TRBD2. V lost 2 bases to trimming and J lost 5 bases; unmatched junction nucleotides: 4. Germline CDR1 reads SGDLS; CDR2 reads YYNGEE. The CDR3 runs to 14 residues. This CDR3 reads CASSVGGAGDTQYF. The DNA of the CDR3 is TGTGCCAGCAGCGTCGGGGGGGCTGGAGATACGCAGTATTTT.

The chain links TRBV7-9 to TRBJ2-7; D perhaps matches TRBD1 (6 bases). Germline values: CDR1 SEHNR, CDR2 FQNEAQ (reference sequence). The V and J ends lost 5 bases and 5 bases respectively, with 16 bases between them. CDR3 length: 14 amino acids. CDR3 coding DNA: TGTGCCAGCAGCAACAGGGTGAGGGGCCACGAGCAGTACTTC. This encodes CASSNRVRGHEQYF.

This clone came up a few times. The rearrangement joins TRBV29-1 to TRBJ1-2; D perhaps matches TRBD1 (5 bases). CDR3 length equals 15 residues. Per germline, CDR1 SQVTM and CDR2 ANQGSEA. The CDR3 nucleotides read TGCACGGTGCGGGGCGGAGCTCCAACTAACTATGGCTACACCTTC. It specifies CTVRGGAPTNYGYTF.

The CDR3 is CASSKSRSEQFF. CDR3 DNA: TGTGCCAGTAGTAAGAGTAGGAGTGAGCAGTTCTTC. The V call is TRBV19, the J call TRBJ2-1; D is ambiguous. Germline lookup yields CDR1 LNHDA and CDR2 SQIVND (reference sequence). CDR3 length equals 12 residues. V was shortened by 4 bases and J by 9 bases, with 10 bases between the two germline ends. The variable domain in full, completed from reference TRBV19 and TRBJ2-1, reads DGGITQSPKYLFRKEGQNVTLSCEQNLNHDAMYWYRQDPGQGLRLIYYSQIVNDFQKGDIAEGYSVSREKKESFPLTVTSAQKNPTAFYLCASSKSRSEQFFGPGTRLTVL.

The J gene is TRBJ2-1, the V gene TRBV9; D may be TRBD2 (5 bases). This CDR3 contains 13 residues. V shed 0 bases and J shed 9 bases, with 10 bases lying between them. Germline CDR1 and CDR2: SGDLS and YYNGEE. CDR3 sequence reads: CASSVVLAAEQFF. CDR3 sequence (DNA): TGTGCCAGCAGCGTAGTGCTAGCAGCTGAGCAGTTCTTC.

This clone was found a few times. DNA of the CDR3: TGTGCCAGCTCACCCGAGCGGAATCTTGCTGAAGCTTTCTTT. This gives the protein CASSPERNLAEAFF. This sequence joins TRBV18 and TRBJ1-1; D call uncertain. V lost 3 bases, J lost 6 bases, and 14 bases lay in between. CDR3 length: 14 amino acids. The germline gives CDR1 KGHSH, CDR2 LQKENI.

This sequence joins TRBV4-2 and TRBJ2-1, with 8 positions matching TRBD2. Germline CDR1 LGHNA, CDR2 YNFKEQ. The ends lost 2 bases at V and 7 bases at J; junction bases unmatched: 7. The CDR3 consists of 15 residues. The CDR3 region is CASSQNSGALNEQFF. CDR3 DNA sequence: TGTGCCAGCAGCCAAAATAGCGGGGCCCTAAATGAGCAGTTCTTC.